The T cell receptor (beta chain) described here comes from a study of T cell responses to AZD1222 COVID-19 vaccine. Findings and limits, study-wide: Clonal diversity may have been underestimated, and the donors were mostly white British, with more females than males. Baseline serology detected seropositivity in only a handful of AZD1222 recipients.

This CDR3 is 15 amino acids long. V lost 4 bases and J lost 0; bases outside the gene matches: 5. Germline-derived CDR1 and CDR2 are SGHRS and YFSETQ. Sequenced by immunoSEQ multiplex PCR; TCRdb stores in-frame clones only, minus some. The sample holds some 140,000 clones, 88% seen once. A note on this clone: Its specificity is unknown.

The specimen was peripheral blood, collected on day 0 of AZD1222 vaccination. This chain links TRBV5-1 with TRBJ1-1; TRBD1 agrees at 8 bases. The sequence was obtained from an adult in good health. The CDR3: CASSANRGVNTEAFF. CDR3 coding DNA: TGCGCCAGCAGCGCGAACAGGGGGGTGAACACTGAAGCTTTCTTT.